A single sample is the source of the 24 T cell receptor beta chains below, sequenced in a study of T cells in Graves' hyperthyroidism and ophthalmopathy. Amplified TCR beta CDR3 regions came from RNA transcripts. First-round RT-PCR with HTBI primers amplified the TCR CDR3 region. TCRdb redid the calling of the multiplex PCR reads with MiXCR, one entry per CDR3 protein. This table holds a few hundred thousand distinct CDR3 sequences, around a sixth found once. The sample was blood. These receptors came from a woman younger than 35 with Graves' hyperthyroidism.

This clonotype has at least ten counts. This chain joins TRBV6-1 and TRBJ1-5, with D hard to call. V gave up 3 bases and J gave up 6 bases, with 9 bases separating them. The CDR3 spans 13 residues. Germline CDR1 MNHNS, CDR2 SASEGT. The CDR3, as DNA: TGTGCCAGCAGTGATAATGTCGGTCAGCCCCAGCATTTT. This codes for CASSDNVGQPQHF.

The rearrangement links TRBV27 to TRBJ2-5; D is perhaps TRBD2 (6 bases). CDR3 length: 12 residues. With 6 bases removed from V and 5 bases from J, the gap between germline ends came to 10 bases. CDR1 and CDR2 from the germline V gene are MNHEY and SMNVEV (reference sequence). This chain's CDR3 is CASRNGGETQYF. CDR3 sequence (DNA): TGTGCCAGCAGGAACGGGGGTGAGACCCAGTACTTC.

This clonotype was observed a few times. The rearrangement links TRBV6-2 or TRBV6-3 to TRBJ2-4; D might be TRBD1 or TRBD2, each matching 6 bases. This CDR3 is built from 19 residues. Trimming took 5 bases from V and 5 from J, leaving 28 bases between them. CDR1 is MNHEY and CDR2 is SVGEGT in the germline V gene. CDR3 region: CASSLLIGSPRGGQNIQYF. DNA of the CDR3: TGTGCCAGCAGTCTCCTCATTGGTAGTCCTCGTGGGGGGCAAAACATTCAGTACTTC.

This clonotype appeared a few times. The chain combines TRBV6-1 with TRBJ1-3; no firm D call. CDR3 size: 14 residues. Germline V gene lookup returns CDR1 MNHNS and CDR2 SASEGT. Trimming left V 6 bases short and J 0 bases short, with 9 bases between. The CDR3 is CASSLSDSGNTIYF. CDR3 sequence (DNA): TGTGCCAGCAGCCTATCAGACTCTGGAAACACCATATATTTT.

As regards this clonotype: The junction departs from the called germline gene at one end, perhaps through a read error. V usage is TRBV3-1 and J usage is TRBJ1-3; maybe TRBD1 (6 bases). CDR1 LGHDT and CDR2 YNNKEL come from the germline V gene (reference sequence). This CDR3 region has 15 residues. The CDR3 loop is CAGSRDTGSGNTIYF. The DNA of the CDR3 is TGTGCCGGCAGCCGCGATACAGGGTCTGGAAACACCATATATTTT.

This clonotype was picked up many times. The genes are TRBV18 and TRBJ2-5, with D tentatively TRBD2 (6 bases). The germline V and J ends were trimmed by 4 bases and 5 bases, with 14 bases remaining between them. Germline V gene sequence: CDR1 KGHSH, CDR2 LQKENI. The CDR3 spans 14 residues. CDR3 loop: CASSRKRERETQYF. The DNA for the CDR3 is TGTGCCAGCTCACGGAAACGGGAGCGGGAGACCCAGTACTTC.

A few counts support this clonotype. The V call is TRBV10-3, the J call TRBJ1-6; D gene uncertain. V was clipped by 2 bases and J by 5 bases, with 16 bases between them. Germline V lookup: CDR1 ENHRY, CDR2 SYGVKD. This CDR3 contains 17 residues. The CDR3 loop is CAISEHGPGSNNSPLHF. DNA of the CDR3: TGTGCCATCAGTGAGCATGGACCGGGCTCTAATAATTCACCCCTCCACTTT.

The table lists this clonotype with many counts. The CDR3 nucleotides are TGCAGTGCCCCTGCGAGGAGAGATTACAATGAGCAGTTCTTC. Translated: CSAPARRDYNEQFF. The chain recombines TRBV20-1 with TRBJ2-1; D is undetermined. The V and J ends lost 6 bases and 4 bases respectively, with 16 bases between them. CDR1 is DFQATT and CDR2 is SNEGSKA in the germline V gene (reference sequence). The CDR3 contains 14 residues.

The chain recombines TRBV20-1 with TRBJ1-1, with D perhaps TRBD1 (6 bases). Per germline, CDR1 DFQATT and CDR2 SNEGSKA (reference sequence). The CDR3 contains 15 residues. V shed 2 bases and J shed 1 base, with 14 bases lying between them. CDR3 loop: CSARPTGRGNTEAFF. The CDR3 nucleotides are TGCAGTGCTAGACCAACAGGGAGGGGGAACACTGAAGCTTTCTTT.

This clonotype has ten or more counts. The chain combines TRBV29-1 with TRBJ2-3, with 9 bases that match TRBD1. The V segment lost 3 bases and the J segment 3 bases; nucleotides outside the gene matches: 10. The germline V gene has CDR1 SQVTM and CDR2 ANQGSEA. This CDR3 spans 16 amino acids. CDR3 nucleotides: TGCAGCGTTGAGGAAACAGGGGGCAGGTCGACAGATACGCAGTATTTT. This gives the protein CSVEETGGRSTDTQYF.

The chain recombines TRBV5-8 with TRBJ2-1; TRBD2 matches 9 bases. The V gene end was trimmed by 4 bases and the J gene end by 3 bases; junction bases not matched to a gene: 5. The germline CDR1 and CDR2 sequences are SGHTS and YDEGEE. The CDR3 sequence is 15 residues long. CDR3 residues: CASSRLADNYNEQFF. Here the CDR3 DNA reads TGTGCCAGCAGCCGACTAGCGGATAACTACAATGAGCAGTTCTTC.

This clonotype was picked up a small number of times. The chain couples TRBV25-1 to TRBJ2-1; either TRBD1 or TRBD2 may fit D (5 bases each). The CDR3 length is 12 residues. Germline lookup yields CDR1 MGHDK and CDR2 SYGVNS. CDR3 sequence: CASRGRYNEQFF. CDR3 DNA: TGTGCATCGAGGGGTCGGTACAATGAGCAGTTCTTC.

The genes are TRBV5-5 and TRBJ2-5; TRBD1 might be the D (7 bases). Germline CDR1 reads SGHKS; CDR2 reads YYEKEE (reference sequence). The CDR3 is 14 residues long. The V end was cut by 5 bases, the J end by 4 bases, with 15 bases between. CDR3 coding DNA: TGTGCCAGCAGTTGGCAGGGGGGTGGAGAGACCCAGTACTTC. It encodes CASSWQGGGETQYF.

This clonotype has only a few counts. The J gene is TRBJ2-1, the V gene TRBV9, with D perhaps TRBD1 or TRBD2 (7 bases each). The germline gives CDR1 SGDLS, CDR2 YYNGEE. The CDR3 has 16 amino acids. V gave up 4 bases and J gave up 5 bases, with 19 bases separating them. CDR3 nucleotides: TGTGCCAGCAGCCCCACCCCAGGGGGGGTAGACAATGAGCAGTTCTTC. This codes for CASSPTPGGVDNEQFF.

Only a few counts were recorded for this clonotype. The rearrangement uses TRBV7-2 and TRBJ2-7, with D unclear. CDR1 SGHTA and CDR2 FQGNSA come from the germline V gene. V lost 1 base to trimming and J lost 2 bases, with 6 bases between them. The CDR3 runs to 13 residues. The CDR3 region is CASSLVRAYEQYF. In DNA form, the CDR3 reads TGTGCCAGCAGCTTAGTAAGGGCCTACGAGCAGTACTTC.

This clonotype was seen only a few times. This rearrangement joins TRBV5-1 to TRBJ1-2, with 10 bases fitting TRBD1. The CDR3 is 16 residues long. The J segment lost 3 bases and the V segment lost 4 bases, leaving 9 bases of the junction unmatched. Looked up from germline, CDR1 is SGHRS and CDR2 is YFSETQ. CDR3 sequence (DNA): TGCGCCAGCAGCCCCCGGGCGGGACAGGGGTACTATGGCTACACCTTC. Its translation is CASSPRAGQGYYGYTF.

This clonotype has ten or more counts. The chain is built from TRBV12-3 or TRBV12-4 and TRBJ1-1; unclear D gene. This CDR3 is 14 amino acids long. The germline V and J ends were trimmed by 5 bases and 1 base, with 11 bases remaining between them. CDR3: CASSPPKQNTEAFF. The CDR3 nucleotides read TGTGCCAGCAGTCCACCGAAACAGAACACTGAAGCTTTCTTT.

DNA for the CDR3: TGCGCCAGCAGCACCAGGGGGGCTGAGGAAAAACTGTTTTTT. Translation gives CASSTRGAEEKLFF. V is TRBV5-1 and J is TRBJ1-4; 7 bases agree with TRBD1. The trim removed 4 bases at V and 8 bases at J, leaving 8 bases unmatched. The CDR3 is 14 amino acids. Looked up from germline, CDR1 is SGHRS and CDR2 is YFSETQ. Looking up the rest from reference TRBV5-1 and TRBJ1-4 gives the full variable domain: KAGVTQTPRYLIKTRGQQVTLSCSPISGHRSVSWYQQTPGQGLQFLFEYFSETQRNKGNFPGRFSGRQFSNSRSEMNVSTLELGDSALYLCASSTRGAEEKLFFGSGTQLSVL.

Only a few counts were recorded for this clonotype. V gene TRBV20-1 combines with J gene TRBJ1-5; D is undetermined. The CDR3 extends over 14 amino acids. Germline assignment: CDR1 DFQATT and CDR2 SNEGSKA (reference sequence). V lost 3 bases to trimming and J lost 5 bases, with 14 bases between them. In DNA, the CDR3 is TGCAGTGCTAGTTCGCGGATTCACGATCAGCCCCAGCATTTT. It encodes CSASSRIHDQPQHF.

In the case of this clonotype: A much larger clone differs from this one at a single base, so this may be a read error. This sequence joins TRBV20-1 and TRBJ2-1; 9 bases map to TRBD1. Germline V gives CDR1 DFQATT, CDR2 SNEGSKA (reference sequence). This CDR3 contains 16 residues. V gave up 2 bases and J gave up 8 bases; unmatched junction bases: 13. This CDR3 reads CSARSSAQGAWDEQFF. DNA for the CDR3: TGCAGTGCTAGAAGCTCGGCACAGGGGGCTTGGGATGAGCAGTTCTTC.

This clonotype was seen repeatedly, ten times or more. The V gene is TRBV28, the J gene TRBJ2-3; TRBD2 matches at 7 bases. In germline, CDR1 is MDHEN, CDR2 SYDVKM. The trim removed 5 bases at V and 8 bases at J, leaving 7 bases unmatched. The CDR3 runs to 13 residues. The DNA of the CDR3 is TGTGCCAGCAGTCCGCAACTAGCGACTACGCAGTATTTT. The encoded protein is CASSPQLATTQYF.

In this sample, this clonotype turned up a few times. The chain carries TRBV6-2 or TRBV6-3 and TRBJ2-3; D uncertain. This CDR3 has 15 residues. Germline CDR1 reads MNHEY; CDR2 reads SVGEGT. Trimming cost V 2 bases and J 3 bases, with 12 bases left between them. In DNA form, the CDR3 reads TGTGCCAGCAGTTACGGGGTAGAAGGAACAGATACGCAGTATTTT. Its protein is CASSYGVEGTDTQYF.

The sample holds many counts of this clonotype. The chain links TRBV9 to TRBJ2-7; no firm D call. V was pared by 0 bases and J by 3 bases, with 10 bases between. The CDR3 totals 14 residues. Per the germline V gene, CDR1 is SGDLS and CDR2 is YYNGEE. For the CDR3, the DNA is TGTGCCAGCAGCGTAGGGGTGGGGAACTACGAGCAGTACTTC. Its translation: CASSVGVGNYEQYF.

This clonotype was seen at least ten times. The J gene is TRBJ2-1, the V gene TRBV6-5; TRBD2 aligns across 8 bases. J lost 4 bases, V lost 0 bases, and 8 bases had no gene match. There are 17 residues in the CDR3. CDR1 is MNHEY, CDR2 SVGAGI, per germline. As DNA, the CDR3 is TGTGCCAGCAGTTACTCGGCGAGACTAGCGTTTTACAATGAGCAGTTCTTC. It specifies CASSYSARLAFYNEQFF.